Listed here are 26 T cell receptor beta chains from one sample, sequenced in a study of memory CD4+ T cells and cytomegalovirus serostatus. Assay: immunoSEQ multiplex PCR; the TCRdb copy retains only in-frame clones and omits some. The data show nearly 60,000 clones, about 81% seen once. The sort gate was single viable CD3+CD4+CD8-CD45RO+ cells for memory CD4+ T cells. Sample: memory CD4+ T cells from blood. These receptors came from an adult in good health and CMV-seronegative.

DNA for the CDR3: TGTGCCAGCAGTGAGAACTCTAGGGAACAGCCCCAGCATTTT. It yields the protein CASSENSREQPQHF. The chain uses TRBV2 and TRBJ1-5, with unresolved D. Germline loops: CDR1 SNHLY, CDR2 FYNNEI. V lost 3 bases and J lost 7, with 13 bases in between. The CDR3 consists of 14 residues.

This clone was seen once. V is TRBV19 and J is TRBJ1-2, with 7 bases matching TRBD1. The V gene end was trimmed by 4 bases and the J gene end by 8 bases; junction bases not matched to a gene: 4. The CDR3 runs 12 residues. The V gene's germline CDR1 is LNHDA and CDR2 SQIVND (reference sequence). This CDR3 reads CASSNRGGGYTF. CDR3 DNA sequence: TGTGCCAGTAGTAACAGGGGAGGGGGCTACACCTTC.

The rearrangement uses TRBV27 and TRBJ2-4, with D unclear. Looked up from germline, CDR1 is MNHEY and CDR2 is SMNVEV (reference sequence). Between the trimmed V and J ends, which lost 7 bases and 0 bases, there was a span of 13 bases. The CDR3 spans 15 residues. The CDR3 DNA reads as TGTGCCAGCACCACGCATGAGGCAGCCAAAAACATTCAGTACTTC. This codes for CASTTHEAAKNIQYF.

The chain combines TRBV6-9 with TRBJ2-7; TRBD2 might be the D (5 bases). Germline CDR1 reads MNHGY; CDR2 reads SVAAGI. Trimming pared 2 bases from V and 3 bases from J, leaving 14 bases between. The CDR3 extends over 15 amino acids. The CDR3 here is CASSYISRRGYEQYF. The CDR3 DNA sequence: TGTGCCAGCAGTTATATTTCACGTCGGGGCTACGAGCAGTACTTC.

The chain uses TRBV10-2 and TRBJ1-1, with 8 bases aligning to TRBD1. V shed 5 bases, J shed 8 bases, and the junction held 4 bases outside the gene matches. Germline assignment: CDR1 WSHSY and CDR2 SAAADI. This CDR3 is 12 amino acids long. In DNA form, the CDR3 reads TGCGCCAGCAGTAGACAGGGGATAGAAGCTTTCTTT. Residues: CASSRQGIEAFF.

The V gene is TRBV6-6, the J gene TRBJ1-2; TRBD1 agrees at 11 bases. The CDR3 is 13 amino acids. Germline lookup yields CDR1 MNHNY and CDR2 SVGAGI (reference sequence). With 4 bases clipped from V and 6 bases from J, the junction kept 1 base outside the gene matches. This CDR3 reads CASSWDRGDGYTF. CDR3 sequence (DNA): TGTGCCAGCAGTTGGGACAGGGGGGATGGCTACACCTTC.

The chain links TRBV10-1 to TRBJ2-3; 13 bases match TRBD2. The CDR3 covers 18 residues. Trimming took 5 bases from V and 5 from J; bases not matched to a gene: 13. Germline V lookup: CDR1 WNHNN, CDR2 SYGVQD (reference sequence). The CDR3 here is CASSKIPGLAGSKDTQYF. CDR3 DNA: TGCGCCAGCAGTAAGATACCGGGACTAGCGGGATCCAAAGATACGCAGTATTTT.

The chain employs TRBV25-1 and TRBJ2-1; 8 positions match TRBD2. Per the germline V gene, CDR1 is MGHDK and CDR2 is SYGVNS. CDR3 length equals 17 residues. Trimming at V came to 4 bases and at J to 4 bases, leaving 12 bases not matched to a gene. The CDR3 loop reads CASSVLGGAGGYNEQFF. CDR3 coding DNA: TGTGCCAGCAGTGTCCTCGGAGGGGCGGGAGGATACAATGAGCAGTTCTTC.

This rearrangement joins TRBV19 to TRBJ1-1; maybe TRBD1 (5 bases). CDR1 and CDR2 from the germline V gene are LNHDA and SQIVND (reference sequence). The CDR3 runs to 14 residues. V was clipped by 5 bases and J by 5 bases, with 15 bases between them. CDR3 region: CASSDQGGSTEAFF. For the CDR3, the DNA is TGTGCCAGTAGTGACCAGGGAGGTTCAACTGAAGCTTTCTTT.

In this sample, this clone turned up a few times. The chain links TRBV5-5 to TRBJ1-1; D gene uncertain. The CDR3 totals 15 residues. The V gene lost 4 bases and the J gene lost 3 bases, with 16 bases spanning the gap. The V gene's germline CDR1 is SGHKS and CDR2 YYEKEE (reference sequence). This chain's CDR3 is CASSRSDPSYTEAFF. The CDR3 bases are TGTGCCAGCAGCCGATCGGACCCATCGTACACTGAAGCTTTCTTT. The variable domain in full, with the rest retrieved from reference TRBV5-5 and TRBJ1-1, is DAGVTQSPTHLIKTRGQQVTLRCSPISGHKSVSWYQQVLGQGPQFIFQYYEKEERGRGNFPDRFSARQFPNYSSELNVNALLLGDSALYLCASSRSDPSYTEAFFGQGTRLTVV.

This chain uses TRBV21-1 with TRBJ1-2. TRBV21-1 is a pseudogene locus. This CDR3 comprises 13 residues. CDR3 protein: CASRGPRLYGYTF. DNA of the CDR3: TGTGCCAGCAGGGGGCCGAGACTATATGGCTACACCTTC.

This clone was seen once. The chain joins TRBV11-3 to TRBJ1-1; possible D gene TRBD1, 5 bases. The CDR3 extends over 14 amino acids. V lost 3 bases to trimming and J lost 4 bases, with 12 bases between them. Germline V gives CDR1 SGHNT, CDR2 YENEEA. The CDR3 spells CASSLGGSITEAFF. CDR3 sequence (DNA): TGTGCCAGCAGCTTGGGGGGGAGCATCACTGAAGCTTTCTTT. Variable domain in full (rest from reference TRBV11-3 and TRBJ1-1): EAGVVQSPRYKIIEKKQPVAFWCNPISGHNTLYWYLQNLGQGPELLIRYENEEAVDDSQLPKDRFSAERLKGVDSTLKIQPAELGDSAVYLCASSLGGSITEAFFGQGTRLTVV.

V is TRBV2 and J is TRBJ2-3; tentatively, D is TRBD2 (5 bases). The CDR3 extends over 14 amino acids. Germline CDR1 is SNHLY and CDR2 is FYNNEI. V shed 1 base and J shed 9 bases, with 14 bases lying between them. The CDR3 protein is CASSEGKRLGTQYF. For the CDR3, the DNA is TGTGCCAGCAGTGAAGGAAAGCGGCTTGGGACGCAGTATTTT.

The rearrangement uses TRBV5-1 and TRBJ1-5, with TRBD1 as a possible D gene (6 bases). V lost 2 bases to trimming and J lost 6 bases, with 12 bases between them. The CDR3 length is 14 residues. Germline V gene lookup returns CDR1 SGHRS and CDR2 YFSETQ. DNA of the CDR3: TGCGCCAGCAGCTTAGCAGGGGACGGTCAGCCCCAGCATTTT. This codes for CASSLAGDGQPQHF. Drawing the rest from reference TRBV5-1 and TRBJ1-5, the complete variable domain is KAGVTQTPRYLIKTRGQQVTLSCSPISGHRSVSWYQQTPGQGLQFLFEYFSETQRNKGNFPGRFSGRQFSNSRSEMNVSTLELGDSALYLCASSLAGDGQPQHFGDGTRLSIL.

The chain recombines TRBV19 with TRBJ1-1; D may be TRBD1 (5 bases). V was pared by 4 bases and J by 2 bases, with 14 bases between. The CDR3 is 15 amino acids. Germline CDR1 reads LNHDA; CDR2 reads SQIVND (reference sequence). This chain's CDR3 is CASSTPGLRNTEAFF. Here the CDR3 DNA reads TGTGCCAGTAGTACACCGGGGCTGCGAAACACTGAAGCTTTCTTT.

The chain employs TRBV10-2 and TRBJ2-7, with TRBD1 as a possible D gene (6 bases). The V gene's germline CDR1 is WSHSY and CDR2 SAAADI. The CDR3 covers 12 residues. V lost 7 bases and J 1 base, leaving 8 bases between the germline ends. The CDR3 DNA sequence: TGCGCCAGCACCAGGGGATCCTACGAGCAGTACTTC. This sequence encodes CASTRGSYEQYF.

The V call is TRBV18, the J call TRBJ1-2; a possible D gene is TRBD1 (5 bases). V was shortened by 5 bases and J by 0 bases, with 16 bases between the two germline ends. Germline V gene lookup returns CDR1 KGHSH and CDR2 LQKENI. The CDR3 totals 16 residues. The CDR3 DNA sequence: TGTGCCAGCTCAAGGGGTGACCCTTCGTCTAACTATGGCTACACCTTC. It is translated as CASSRGDPSSNYGYTF.

The chain recombines TRBV11-3 with TRBJ2-5; D is unclear. The CDR3 spans 13 residues. V shed 3 bases and J shed 5 bases, with 10 bases lying between them. Per the germline V gene, CDR1 is SGHNT and CDR2 is YENEEA. The DNA of the CDR3 is TGTGCCAGCAGCTTTAGTCCCCGGGAGACCCAGTACTTC. Protein: CASSFSPRETQYF.

This chain uses TRBV2 with TRBJ1-3; no clear D. V was pared by 3 bases and J by 1 base, with 10 bases between. This CDR3 has 15 residues. CDR1 is SNHLY and CDR2 is FYNNEI in the germline V gene. The CDR3 region has the DNA TGTGCCAGCAGTGAGTGGCAGAGATCTGGAAACACCATATATTTT. Translating it yields CASSEWQRSGNTIYF.

There are a few counts of this clone. The chain links TRBV18 to TRBJ2-7; 7 bases align to TRBD1. In germline, CDR1 is KGHSH, CDR2 LQKENI. The V segment lost 3 bases and the J segment 3 bases; nucleotides outside the gene matches: 11. This CDR3 is 16 amino acids long. As DNA, the CDR3 is TGTGCCAGCTCACCCTCGACAGGGCTCGCGGGCTACGAGCAGTACTTC. This sequence encodes CASSPSTGLAGYEQYF.

J is TRBJ2-1 and V is TRBV5-1, with D uncertain. With 0 bases removed from V and 8 bases from J, the gap between germline ends came to 6 bases. The V gene's germline CDR1 is SGHRS and CDR2 YFSETQ. The CDR3 loop spans 12 amino acids. The CDR3, as DNA: TGCGCCAGCAGCTTGGGACAATATGAGCAGTTCTTC. Translation: CASSLGQYEQFF.

The V call is TRBV5-1, the J call TRBJ2-1, with 14 bases identical to TRBD2. Germline V gives CDR1 SGHRS, CDR2 YFSETQ. The CDR3 is 17 residues long. V was pared by 1 base and J by 9 bases, with 9 bases of the junction left unmatched. CDR3 sequence: CASSLMAGTSGSTEQFF. DNA of the CDR3: TGCGCCAGCAGCTTGATGGCCGGGACTAGCGGGAGTACTGAGCAGTTCTTC.

This clone turned up a few times. This chain links TRBV6-1 with TRBJ2-7; perhaps TRBD2 as D (5 bases). Germline V CDR1 and CDR2: MNHNS, SASEGT. CDR3 size: 14 residues. V lost 5 bases and J lost 6, with 17 bases in between. The CDR3 sequence is CASSQRGGRTEQYF. The CDR3 DNA sequence: TGTGCCAGCAGTCAACGGGGTGGGCGCACCGAGCAGTACTTC.

The chain employs TRBV29-1 and TRBJ2-5, with TRBD1 matching over 8 bases. With V trimmed by 6 bases and J by 2 bases, 8 bases remained unmatched. The V gene's germline CDR1 is SQVTM and CDR2 ANQGSEA. The CDR3 has 14 residues. CDR3: CSVRQGSGQETQYF. Written as DNA, the CDR3 is TGCAGCGTCCGACAGGGGTCTGGGCAAGAGACCCAGTACTTC.

The chain joins TRBV4-3 to TRBJ2-3; 8 bases map to TRBD1. Germline V gives CDR1 LGHNA, CDR2 YSLEER. Losses at the gene ends were 9 bases for V and 1 base for J; bases not matched to a gene: 9. The CDR3 totals 15 residues. In DNA, the CDR3 is TGCGCCAGTCGACAGGGGATCGCCCGCACAGATACGCAGTATTTT. As protein: CASRQGIARTDTQYF.

The chain carries TRBV5-8 and TRBJ1-1; D is unresolved. The V end was cut by 0 bases, the J end by 4 bases, with 7 bases between. Germline V CDR1 and CDR2: SGHTS, YDEGEE. CDR3 length equals 13 residues. The CDR3 DNA follows: TGTGCCAGCAGCTTGGTCCATATCACTGAAGCTTTCTTT. As protein: CASSLVHITEAFF. The variable domain in full, with the rest retrieved from reference TRBV5-8 and TRBJ1-1, is EAGVTQSPTHLIKTRGQQATLRCSPISGHTSVYWYQQALGLGLQFLLWYDEGEERNRGNFPPRFSGRQFPNYSSELNVNALELEDSALYLCASSLVHITEAFFGQGTRLTVV.